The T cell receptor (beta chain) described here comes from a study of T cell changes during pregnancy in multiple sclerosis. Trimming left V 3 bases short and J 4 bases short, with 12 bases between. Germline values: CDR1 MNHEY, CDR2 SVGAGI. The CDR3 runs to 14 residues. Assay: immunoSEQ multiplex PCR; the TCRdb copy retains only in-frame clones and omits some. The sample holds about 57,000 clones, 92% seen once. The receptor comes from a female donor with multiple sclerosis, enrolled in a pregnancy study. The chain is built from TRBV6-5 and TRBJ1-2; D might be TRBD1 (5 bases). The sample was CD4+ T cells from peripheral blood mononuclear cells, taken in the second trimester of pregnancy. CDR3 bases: TGTGCCAGCAGTTATCAGGGTATGGGCTATGGCTACACCTTC. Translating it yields CASSYQGMGYGYTF.